The rows below give T cell receptor beta chains drawn from one sample of a study of blood T cell repertoires in COVID-19. Repertoires were generated with immunoSEQ multiplex PCR, while TCRdb's copy carries only in-frame clones and drops some. The sample includes approximately 32,000 clones, about 90% seen only once; the top ten take 4.5% to 5%. The specimen sequenced was peripheral blood. The receptor set was obtained from a woman in her 70s with active COVID-19. CDR3s include the opening cysteine and the closing phenylalanine or tryptophan. D genes are given only for firm matches. A clone size is listed for some rows: how often the clone was seen (once, few, many), or a class if it is expanded.

>-|TRBV6-5|TRBJ1-4|TRBD1
CASSRQGGEKLFF
TGTGCCAGCAGTAGACAGGGCGGTGAAAAACTGTTTTTT
>-|TRBV6-4|TRBJ2-1|-
CASRADYDSYNEQFF
TGTGCCAGCAGGGCAGACTATGACTCCTACAATGAGCAGTTCTTC
>-|TRBV6-2/TRBV6-3|TRBJ2-7|TRBD1
CASSYSDRVSYEQYF
TGTGCCAGCAGTTACTCGGACAGGGTTTCTTACGAGCAGTACTTC
>-|TRBV6-1|TRBJ2-5|-
CASSDVAGRRGETQYF
TGTGCCAGCAGTGACGTGGCAGGGCGGCGAGGAGAGACCCAGTACTTC
>-|TRBV4-3|TRBJ2-7|-
CASSQYRGAPYEQYF
TGCGCCAGCAGCCAATACCGGGGTGCCCCCTACGAGCAGTACTTC
>few|TRBV23-1|TRBJ1-1|TRBD1
CASSQGQGTNTEAFF
TGCGCCAGCAGTCAGGGACAGGGTACGAACACTGAAGCTTTCTTT
>-|TRBV3-1/TRBV3-2|TRBJ2-7|TRBD1
CASSQRGDRTYEQYF
TGTGCCAGCAGCCAGAGGGGGGACAGGACCTACGAGCAGTACTTC
>-|TRBV7-2|TRBJ2-7|-
CASSPLFGQGISYEQYF
TGTGCCAGCAGCCCTCTTTTCGGGCAGGGCATCTCCTACGAGCAGTACTTC
>-|TRBV9|TRBJ2-3|-
CASSRDIPQTDTQYF
TGTGCCAGTTCACGGGACATCCCACAAACAGATACGCAGTATTTT
>-|TRBV20-1|TRBJ1-6|-
CSARVSGSLHF
TGCAGTGCTAGAGTGTCCGGTTCCCTCCACTTT
>once|TRBV7-2|TRBJ2-7|-
CASSLSSASYEQYF
TGTGCCAGCAGCTTGTCTAGCGCTTCCTACGAGCAGTACTTC
>-|TRBV28|TRBJ1-6|TRBD1
CASSSGQENSPLHF
TGTGCCAGCAGCTCGGGACAGGAGAATTCACCCCTCCACTTT
>-|TRBV9|TRBJ2-7|TRBD1
CASSVVGQGYEQYF
TGTGCCAGCAGCGTAGTGGGACAGGGCTACGAGCAGTACTTC
>-|TRBV14|TRBJ1-1|-
CASSRMTASVTEAFF
TGTGCCAGCAGCCGGATGACAGCTTCGGTAACTGAAGCTTTCTTT
>-|TRBV28|TRBJ1-3|-
CASSQGSGNTIYF
TGTGCCAGCAGCCAGGGATCTGGAAACACCATATATTTT
>once|TRBV5-8|TRBJ1-6|-
CASSSPITGFGPLHF
TGTGCCAGCAGCTCTCCGATCACAGGGTTTGGACCCCTCCACTTT
>-|TRBV2|TRBJ2-5|TRBD1
CASKPWTGVETQYF
TGTGCCAGCAAACCCTGGACAGGGGTAGAGACCCAGTACTTC
>-|TRBV29-1|TRBJ2-3|-
CSASHRGNTDTQYF
TGCAGCGCCTCCCATCGGGGGAACACAGATACGCAGTATTTT
>-|TRBV15|TRBJ2-1|TRBD2
CATRPGGIGGNEQFF
TGTGCCACCAGGCCGGGGGGAATTGGTGGCAATGAGCAGTTCTTC
>once|TRBV4-2|TRBJ2-7|TRBD2
CASSQEAGYYEQYF
TGTGCCAGCAGCCAAGAAGCGGGGTACTACGAGCAGTACTTC
>-|TRBV7-2|TRBJ2-7|-
CASSRDFSYEQYF
TGTGCCAGCAGCCGGGACTTCTCCTACGAGCAGTACTTC
>-|TRBV7-9|TRBJ1-3|-
CASSRQSSGNTIYF
TGTGCCAGCAGCCGACAGAGCTCTGGAAACACCATATATTTT
>-|TRBV18|TRBJ1-2|TRBD1
CASSGRTGANGYTF
TGTGCCAGCTCGGGAAGGACAGGGGCTAATGGCTACACCTTC
>-|TRBV5-6|TRBJ2-3|-
CASSTASSEDTQYF
TGTGCCAGCAGCACGGCCTCTAGCGAAGATACGCAGTATTTT
>once|TRBV10-3|TRBJ2-5|TRBD1
CAISESRGQGETQYF
TGTGCCATCAGTGAGTCCAGGGGGCAGGGGGAGACCCAGTACTTC
>-|TRBV18|TRBJ1-2|-
CASSPNGALGTDGYTF
TGTGCCAGCTCACCAAATGGGGCTCTCGGCACAGATGGCTACACCTTC
>-|TRBV4-1|TRBJ1-4|-
CASSGFGQRRPNEKLFF
TGCGCCAGCAGCGGCTTTGGACAGAGAAGACCAAATGAAAAACTGTTTTTT
>-|TRBV11-2|TRBJ1-2|TRBD1
CASSFRGGQGPLNYTF
TGTGCCAGCAGCTTCAGAGGGGGACAGGGGCCTTTAAACTACACCTTC
>-|TRBV28|TRBJ2-1|TRBD2
CASSPSGAGGEQFF
TGTGCCAGCAGCCCCAGCGGGGCCGGTGGAGAGCAGTTCTTC